This T cell receptor beta chain is drawn from a study of technical replicates of blood from a handful of donors. Germline values: CDR1 SEHNR, CDR2 FQNEAQ (reference sequence). V was shortened by 1 base and J by 5 bases, with 12 bases between the two germline ends. There are 14 residues in the CDR3. Clones were read by immunoSEQ multiplex PCR, and TCRdb kept only the in-frame ones, dropping some. The table includes over 50,000 clones, approximately 86% detected once. The receptor was derived from a human donor in good health. Some clones in this sample may be carry-over from other donors' samples. The specimen was PBMCs. This chain links TRBV7-9 with TRBJ2-7; possible D gene TRBD1, 5 bases. The CDR3, as DNA: TGTGCCAGCAGCTTAGGGCAGGGTCTCGACGAGCAGTACTTC. This codes for CASSLGQGLDEQYF.